Below are 31 T cell receptor beta chains sequenced from a single sample in a study of blood T cell repertoires in COVID-19. The table came from immunoSEQ multiplex PCR; TCRdb's copy has only in-frame clones and leaves some out. The sample lists about 220,000 clones; around three quarters were seen once. The sequenced material came from peripheral blood. The receptors here all came from a woman aged 65 to 85 with acute or convalescent COVID-19.

This clone came up once. The gene calls are TRBV7-2 and TRBJ2-7; 8 bases fit TRBD2. CDR1 is SGHTA and CDR2 is FQGNSA in the germline V gene. CDR3 length equals 13 residues. V lost 4 bases, J lost 6 bases, and 5 bases stayed unmatched. CDR3: CASSSKRGIEQYV. The CDR3 region has the DNA TGTGCCAGCAGCTCTAAGCGGGGGATCGAGCAGTACGTC.

The rearrangement links TRBV7-2 to TRBJ2-1; 12 nucleotides match TRBD2. Germline V gives CDR1 SGHTA, CDR2 FQGNSA. The CDR3 covers 17 residues. V dropped 5 bases and J dropped 7; count of bases not matched to a gene: 12. CDR3 protein: CASSPLAGGPRKNEQFF. CDR3 nucleotides: TGTGCCAGCAGCCCGCTAGCGGGGGGGCCGCGGAAGAATGAGCAGTTCTTC. Full variable domain (rest looked up from reference TRBV7-2 and TRBJ2-1): GAGVSQSPSNKVTEKGKDVELRCDPISGHTALYWYRQSLGQGLEFLIYFQGNSAPDKSGLPSDRFSAERTGGSVSTLTIQRTQQEDSAVYLCASSPLAGGPRKNEQFFGPGTRLTVL.

V gene TRBV7-6 combines with J gene TRBJ2-1; TRBD2 matches at 9 bases. Per germline, CDR1 SGHVS and CDR2 FNYEAQ. The V gene end was trimmed by 3 bases and the J gene end by 6 bases; junction bases not matched to a gene: 9. The CDR3 sequence is 16 residues long. The CDR3 DNA is TGTGCCAGCAGCTTGCGGGGGGGATACGATTTCAATGAGCAGTTCTTC. Translation: CASSLRGGYDFNEQFF. The full variable domain, in which reference TRBV7-6 and TRBJ2-1 provide the parts outside the CDR3, is GAGVSQSPRYKVTKRGQDVALRCDPISGHVSLYWYRQALGQGPEFLTYFNYEAQQDKSGLPNDRFSAERPEGSISTLTIQRTEQRDSAMYRCASSLRGGYDFNEQFFGPGTRLTVL.

Of note for this clone: Other DNA sequences in this specimen translate into the identical CDR3. The V call is TRBV7-9, the J call TRBJ1-5, with TRBD1 identical over 9 bases. From germline, CDR1 is SEHNR and CDR2 FQNEAQ (reference sequence). J was trimmed by 6 bases and V by 1 base; bases with no gene match: 1. The CDR3 sequence is 14 residues long. The CDR3 loop is CASSLGQGGQPQHF. The CDR3 nucleotides are TGTGCCAGCAGCTTAGGACAGGGGGGTCAGCCCCAGCATTTT.

The V gene is TRBV10-1, the J gene TRBJ2-3; 8 nucleotides match TRBD2. With 6 bases clipped from V and 5 bases from J, the junction kept 10 bases outside the gene matches. Germline CDR1 reads WNHNN; CDR2 reads SYGVQD (reference sequence). There are 15 residues in the CDR3. Here the CDR3 DNA reads TGCGCCAGCAGCCTTATCGGGGGGGCCGGAGATACGCAGTATTTT. Its protein is CASSLIGGAGDTQYF.

This clone came up once. The chain couples TRBV11-2 to TRBJ2-5; the D gene is possibly TRBD1 (6 bases). The ends were cut back, 3 bases at V and 4 bases at J, with 12 bases in the middle. This CDR3 comprises 14 residues. Germline V lookup: CDR1 SGHAT, CDR2 FQNNGV. DNA for the CDR3: TGTGCCAGCAGCTTTCAGGGGAGAGGAGAGACCCAGTACTTC. The encoded protein is CASSFQGRGETQYF.

The rearrangement links TRBV6-6 to TRBJ2-7; the match to TRBD1 covers 7 bases. The CDR3 runs to 14 residues. Germline V gene data show CDR1 as MNHNY and CDR2 as SVGAGI (reference sequence). Losses at the gene ends were 4 bases for V and 3 bases for J; bases not matched to a gene: 6. CDR3 amino acids: CASSWDRRNYEQYV. The CDR3 bases are TGTGCCAGCAGTTGGGACAGAAGAAACTACGAGCAGTACGTC.

This clone has just a few counts. The J gene is TRBJ2-1, the V gene TRBV18, with 9 bases matching TRBD1. CDR3 length: 19 residues. V shed 3 bases, J shed 5 bases, and the junction held 17 bases outside the gene matches. Germline loops: CDR1 KGHSH, CDR2 LQKENI. The CDR3 nucleotides read TGTGCCAGCTCACCCCCCGGGACAGGGCTCCGTGTCATCAACAATGAGCAGTTCTTC. Translating it yields CASSPPGTGLRVINNEQFF.

V usage is TRBV12-3 or TRBV12-4 and J usage is TRBJ2-7; D perhaps matches TRBD1 (6 bases). The V end lost 5 bases, the J end lost 4 bases, and 9 bases lay between the germline ends. This CDR3 region has 12 residues. CDR3 coding DNA: TGTGCCAGCAGTAGAACAGGGTACGAGCAGTACGTC. Translated: CASSRTGYEQYV.

The chain links TRBV10-3 to TRBJ2-7, with TRBD1 matching over 7 bases. This CDR3 has 17 residues. Germline CDR1 is ENHRY and CDR2 is SYGVKD. With V trimmed by 4 bases and J by 2 bases, 14 bases remained unmatched. In DNA, the CDR3 is TGTGCCATCAGTGGCGGTCTTGCACAGGGGACCCCCTACGAGCAGTACTTC. Translated, it gives CAISGGLAQGTPYEQYF.

In the case of this clone: Other DNA sequences in this specimen translate into the identical CDR3. The chain recombines TRBV9 with TRBJ2-5; 10 bases fit TRBD1. With V trimmed by 0 bases and J by 1 base, 0 bases remained unmatched. The CDR3 loop spans 15 amino acids. The germline V gene encodes CDR1 SGDLS and CDR2 YYNGEE. The CDR3 DNA reads TGTGCCAGCAGCGTAGGGACAGGGGGCCAAGAGACCCAGTACTTC. Protein sequence: CASSVGTGGQETQYF.

The V gene is TRBV7-2, the J gene TRBJ2-7; 9 positions match TRBD2. The CDR3 is 15 amino acids. The trim removed 5 bases at V and 0 bases at J, leaving 5 bases unmatched. Germline CDR1 and CDR2: SGHTA and FQGNSA. The CDR3 loop reads CASSESGGSSYEQYV. In nucleotides, the CDR3 is TGTGCCAGCAGCGAGAGCGGGGGGTCCTCCTACGAGCAGTACGTC.

The CDR3 DNA is TGTGCCAGCAGCTTATCTTTCGGGACAGGGTATTCACCCCTCCACTTT. This codes for CASSLSFGTGYSPLHF. J is TRBJ1-6 and V is TRBV7-2, with 9 bases that match TRBD1. CDR3 length: 16 amino acids. Trimming at V came to 2 bases and at J to 8 bases, leaving 7 bases not matched to a gene. Looked up from germline, CDR1 is SGHTA and CDR2 is FQGNSA.

The chain recombines TRBV10-3 with TRBJ1-1; 8 bases map to TRBD1. Germline CDR1 reads ENHRY; CDR2 reads SYGVKD. J lost 1 base, V lost 7 bases, and 11 bases had no gene match. The CDR3 covers 16 residues. The CDR3, as DNA: TGTGCCATCAACCCCGACAGGGGAATACAGAACACTGAAGCTTTCTTT. Translating gives CAINPDRGIQNTEAFF.

The chain carries TRBV18 and TRBJ2-7; tentative D call: TRBD1 (6 bases). Germline V gene lookup returns CDR1 KGHSH and CDR2 LQKENI. V gave up 2 bases and J gave up 0 bases, with 23 bases separating them. This CDR3 contains 19 residues. In DNA, the CDR3 is TGTGCCAGCTCACCAAACGTATTGACAGGAAGAGGGGACTCCTACGAGCAGTACTTC. Translated, it gives CASSPNVLTGRGDSYEQYF.

The sample holds a few counts of this clone. The chain uses TRBV24-1 and TRBJ2-3; perhaps TRBD2 as D (5 bases). CDR3 size: 14 residues. Germline V lookup: CDR1 KGHDR, CDR2 SFDVKD. The V and J ends lost 3 bases and 6 bases respectively, with 12 bases between them. The CDR3 spells CATSDVREFDTQYF. The CDR3, as DNA: TGTGCCACCAGTGATGTAAGGGAGTTCGATACGCAGTATTTT.

The chain links TRBV30 to TRBJ2-2, with 7 bases matching TRBD1. Germline V gives CDR1 GTSNPN, CDR2 SVGIG (reference sequence). CDR3 length: 15 residues. The V gene end was trimmed by 0 bases and the J gene end by 6 bases; junction bases not matched to a gene: 7. CDR3 sequence (DNA): TGTGCCTGGAGTGTATACGGGACAGTCCCCGGGGAGCTGTTTTTT. Its translation is CAWSVYGTVPGELFF.

The V gene is TRBV19, the J gene TRBJ1-3, with D unresolved. V lost 5 bases to trimming and J lost 0 bases, with 5 bases between them. Germline V lookup: CDR1 LNHDA, CDR2 SQIVND (reference sequence). CDR3 length: 13 residues. The CDR3 here is CASSRDSGNTIYF. The DNA of the CDR3 is TGTGCCAGTAGTCGGGACTCTGGAAACACCATATATTTT. Full variable domain (outside the CDR3, taken from reference TRBV19 and TRBJ1-3): DGGITQSPKYLFRKEGQNVTLSCEQNLNHDAMYWYRQDPGQGLRLIYYSQIVNDFQKGDIAEGYSVSREKKESFPLTVTSAQKNPTAFYLCASSRDSGNTIYFGEGSWLTVV.

In nucleotides, the CDR3 is TGTGCCAGCACATGGGGCAGTCAAGAGCAGTACTTC. It is translated as CASTWGSQEQYF. The chain is built from TRBV6-5 and TRBJ2-7, with D perhaps TRBD1 (5 bases). Germline CDR1 reads MNHEY; CDR2 reads SVGAGI. The CDR3 loop spans 12 amino acids. Trimming removed 7 bases at V and 7 bases at J, with 14 bases between.

The chain links TRBV7-9 to TRBJ2-3, with 9 bases aligning to TRBD1. Germline V gives CDR1 SEHNR, CDR2 FQNEAQ (reference sequence). The V and J ends lost 5 bases and 5 bases, in that order; junction bases with no gene match: 8. The CDR3 runs 15 residues. The CDR3 loop reads CASSVETGGRDTQYF. The CDR3 DNA is TGTGCCAGCAGCGTAGAGACAGGGGGTAGAGATACGCAGTATTTT.

Only a few counts were recorded for this clone. The chain links TRBV24-1 to TRBJ1-1; TRBD1 agrees at 7 bases. The CDR3 covers 12 residues. V lost 7 bases to trimming and J lost 5 bases; unmatched junction nucleotides: 3. CDR1 and CDR2 from the germline V gene are KGHDR and SFDVKD. DNA for the CDR3: TGTGCCACCAGAGGGACAGCAACTGAAGCTTTCTTT. This codes for CATRGTATEAFF.

This clone was detected once. The rearrangement links TRBV5-8 to TRBJ1-2; D not certain. This CDR3 has 13 amino acids. V was clipped by 0 bases and J by 9 bases, with 12 bases between them. The germline V gene encodes CDR1 SGHTS and CDR2 YDEGEE. This CDR3 is CASSLGLGRSYTF. CDR3 DNA sequence: TGTGCCAGCAGCTTGGGCCTGGGCAGGAGCTACACCTTC.

V gene TRBV5-1 combines with J gene TRBJ2-3, with a possible D match to TRBD1 (6 bases). This CDR3 has 14 amino acids. Germline assignment: CDR1 SGHRS and CDR2 YFSETQ. Deletions cut 3 bases from V and 2 bases from J, with 10 bases between. CDR3 sequence (DNA): TGCGCCAGCAGCTGGCAGGGGTACACAGATACGCAGTATTTT. Amino acid sequence: CASSWQGYTDTQYF.

This clone was counted only a few times. For the CDR3, the DNA is TGTGCCAGCTCACCCCGGACAGGGGCAATCACCGGGGAGCTGTTTTTT. Its translation is CASSPRTGAITGELFF. This chain connects TRBV18 to TRBJ2-2; TRBD1 agrees at 9 bases. CDR3 length: 16 residues. The V gene's germline CDR1 is KGHSH and CDR2 LQKENI. V dropped 3 bases and J dropped 4; count of bases not matched to a gene: 6.

The chain recombines TRBV19 with TRBJ2-7; the match to TRBD1 covers 11 bases. CDR1 and CDR2 from the germline V gene are LNHDA and SQIVND (reference sequence). The V and J ends lost 6 bases and 2 bases, in that order; junction bases with no gene match: 15. The CDR3 has 18 amino acids. The CDR3 region is CASSRRSFRTGGTYEQYF. CDR3 coding DNA: TGTGCCAGTAGCAGAAGGAGCTTCAGGACAGGGGGCACCTACGAGCAGTACTTC.

Only one count was recorded for this clone. At the DNA level, this CDR3 is encoded by other sequences in the same sample as well. The V and J genes are TRBV6-4 and TRBJ1-2; D might be TRBD1 (5 bases). Trimming cost V 2 bases and J 4 bases, with 11 bases left between them. The germline gives CDR1 MRHNA, CDR2 SNTAGT. This CDR3 contains 14 residues. CDR3 coding DNA: TGTGCCAGCAGTGACCCAGGGAGGGGCTATGGCTACACCTTC. Translation: CASSDPGRGYGYTF.

About this clone itself: The same CDR3 is also encoded by other DNA sequences in this sample. The CDR3 coding sequence is TGTGCCAGCAGCGCCTACACAGATACGCAGTATTTT. This codes for CASSAYTDTQYF. This chain links TRBV9 with TRBJ2-3; no clear D gene. The germline V gene encodes CDR1 SGDLS and CDR2 YYNGEE. Between the trimmed V and J ends, which lost 3 bases and 2 bases, there was a span of 4 bases. CDR3 length: 12 residues.

About this clone: This same CDR3 is encoded by further DNA sequences in the sample. V gene TRBV19 combines with J gene TRBJ2-5; 7 bases match TRBD2. The CDR3 sequence is 12 residues long. Germline-derived CDR1 and CDR2 are LNHDA and SQIVND (reference sequence). The trim removed 3 bases at V and 5 bases at J, leaving 0 bases unmatched. Written as DNA, the CDR3 is TGTGCCAGTAGTATCGGGGGGGAGACCCAGTACTTC. It translates to CASSIGGETQYF.

The chain combines TRBV6-5 with TRBJ2-2, with a possible D match to TRBD1 (6 bases). The germline V gene has CDR1 MNHEY and CDR2 SVGAGI. The CDR3 consists of 15 residues. Trimming pared 6 bases from V and 2 bases from J, leaving 13 bases between. The CDR3 bases are TGTGCCAGCAGGTCCCCGACAGGAAACACCGGGGAGCTGTTTTTT. Protein product: CASRSPTGNTGELFF.

The rearrangement uses TRBV12-5 and TRBJ1-5; 7 bases are a match to TRBD1. Germline lookup yields CDR1 LGHNT and CDR2 FRNRAP. There are 17 residues in the CDR3. V lost 1 base and J lost 6; bases outside the gene matches: 12. The CDR3 sequence: CASGLETRGESSQPQHF. The CDR3 DNA sequence: TGTGCTAGTGGTTTGGAGACCAGGGGGGAGTCGAGTCAGCCCCAGCATTTT.

This chain joins TRBV10-1 and TRBJ1-1; 9 bases are a match to TRBD1. Trimming at V came to 1 base and at J to 5 bases, leaving 8 bases not matched to a gene. Germline V gives CDR1 WNHNN, CDR2 SYGVQD (reference sequence). The CDR3 is 16 residues long. The CDR3 coding sequence is TGCGCCAGCAGTGAGTTTCAGCCGGGACAGGGAACTGAAGCTTTCTTT. Translated, it gives CASSEFQPGQGTEAFF.